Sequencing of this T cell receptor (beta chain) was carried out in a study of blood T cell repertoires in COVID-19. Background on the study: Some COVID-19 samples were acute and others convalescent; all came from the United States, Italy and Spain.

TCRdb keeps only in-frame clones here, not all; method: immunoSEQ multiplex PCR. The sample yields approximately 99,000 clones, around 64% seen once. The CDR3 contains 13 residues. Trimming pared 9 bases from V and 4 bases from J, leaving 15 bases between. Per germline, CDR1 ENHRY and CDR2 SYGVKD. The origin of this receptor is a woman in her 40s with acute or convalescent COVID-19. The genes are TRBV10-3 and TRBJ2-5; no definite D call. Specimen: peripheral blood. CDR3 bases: TGTGCCATTCAGTGGTCCCAGGCAGAGACCCAGTACTTC. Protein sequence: CAIQWSQAETQYF.